The entry below describes one T cell receptor beta chain. Its antigen is unidentified. The data were taken from a study of blood T cells in healthy people across ages. Every donor contributed roughly 11 milliliters of peripheral blood by blood draw. Isolation of PBMCs gave at least 6 million cells per sample. General study points: Percentage of naive T cells showed a strong correlation with TCR beta diversity. In older individuals, TCR beta diversity per million T cells was lower, falling roughly linearly with age.

Next came a second PCR, run for roughly 6 to 11 cycles, which used a sample-barcoded 5' primer along with a J-beta primer mix. TCRdb recomputed calls from the 5' RACE reads with MiXCR, one row per CDR3 protein. The sample lists over 1,500,000 distinct CDR3 sequences, about 50% occurring once. CDR3 length equals 13 residues. The germline V gene encodes CDR1 MNHNY and CDR2 SVGAGI (reference sequence). Trimming cost V 0 bases and J 5 bases, with 5 bases left between them. This TCR derives from a woman aged 40 to 50 in good health. Sample: blood. The V call is TRBV6-6, the J call TRBJ2-1; no firm D call. As DNA, the CDR3 is TGTGCCAGCAGTTACTCGAGCGACAATGAGCAGTTCTTC. Its protein product is CASSYSSDNEQFF.